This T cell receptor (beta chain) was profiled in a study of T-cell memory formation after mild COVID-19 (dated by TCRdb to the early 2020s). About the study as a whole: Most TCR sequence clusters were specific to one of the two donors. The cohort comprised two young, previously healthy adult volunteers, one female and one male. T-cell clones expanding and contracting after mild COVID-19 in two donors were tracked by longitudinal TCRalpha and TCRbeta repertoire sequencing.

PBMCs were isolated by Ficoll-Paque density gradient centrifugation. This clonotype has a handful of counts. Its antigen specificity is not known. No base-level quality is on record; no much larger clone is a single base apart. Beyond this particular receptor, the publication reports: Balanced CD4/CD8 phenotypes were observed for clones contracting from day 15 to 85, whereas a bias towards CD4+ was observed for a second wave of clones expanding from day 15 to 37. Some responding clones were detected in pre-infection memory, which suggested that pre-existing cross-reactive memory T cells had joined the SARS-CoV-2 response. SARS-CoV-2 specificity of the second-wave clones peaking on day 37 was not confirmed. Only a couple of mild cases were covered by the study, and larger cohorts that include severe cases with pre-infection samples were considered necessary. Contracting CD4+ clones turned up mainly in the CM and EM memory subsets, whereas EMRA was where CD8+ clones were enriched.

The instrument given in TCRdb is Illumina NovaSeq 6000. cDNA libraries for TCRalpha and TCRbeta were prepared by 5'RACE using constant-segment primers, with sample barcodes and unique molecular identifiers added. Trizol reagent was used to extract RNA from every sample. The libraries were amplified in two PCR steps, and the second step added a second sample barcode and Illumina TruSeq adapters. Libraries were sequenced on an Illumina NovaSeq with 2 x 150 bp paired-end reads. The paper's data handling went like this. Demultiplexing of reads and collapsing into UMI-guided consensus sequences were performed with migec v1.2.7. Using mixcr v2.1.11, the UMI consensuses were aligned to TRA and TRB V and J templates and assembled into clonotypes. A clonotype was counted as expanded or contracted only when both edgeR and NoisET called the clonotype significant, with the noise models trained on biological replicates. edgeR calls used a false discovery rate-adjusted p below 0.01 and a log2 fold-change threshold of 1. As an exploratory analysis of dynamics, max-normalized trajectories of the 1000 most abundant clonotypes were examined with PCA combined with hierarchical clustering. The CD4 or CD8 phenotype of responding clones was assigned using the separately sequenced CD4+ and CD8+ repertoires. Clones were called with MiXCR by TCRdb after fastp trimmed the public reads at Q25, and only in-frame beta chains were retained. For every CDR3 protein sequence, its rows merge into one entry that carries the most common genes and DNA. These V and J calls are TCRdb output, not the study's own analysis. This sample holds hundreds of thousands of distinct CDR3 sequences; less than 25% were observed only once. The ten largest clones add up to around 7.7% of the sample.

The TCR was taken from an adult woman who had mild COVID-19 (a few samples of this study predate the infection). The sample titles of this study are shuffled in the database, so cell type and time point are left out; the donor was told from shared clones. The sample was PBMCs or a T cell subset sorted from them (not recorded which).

CDR3 sequence: CASSYIRGMDIQYF. The DNA is TGTGCCAGCAGTTACATAAGGGGCATGGACATTCAGTACTTC. The sequence is built from TRBV6-6 and TRBJ2-4; a tentative D match to TRBD1 spans 5 bases. V is shortened by 2 bases, J by 8 bases, and the region joining them spans 13 bases. The germline V gene (reference sequence) specifies MNHNY as CDR1 and SVGAGI as CDR2. CDR3 length: 14 amino acids, cysteine to phenylalanine. Only the CDR3 portion is preserved as DNA: 42 bases, with reading frame beginning at the first base.